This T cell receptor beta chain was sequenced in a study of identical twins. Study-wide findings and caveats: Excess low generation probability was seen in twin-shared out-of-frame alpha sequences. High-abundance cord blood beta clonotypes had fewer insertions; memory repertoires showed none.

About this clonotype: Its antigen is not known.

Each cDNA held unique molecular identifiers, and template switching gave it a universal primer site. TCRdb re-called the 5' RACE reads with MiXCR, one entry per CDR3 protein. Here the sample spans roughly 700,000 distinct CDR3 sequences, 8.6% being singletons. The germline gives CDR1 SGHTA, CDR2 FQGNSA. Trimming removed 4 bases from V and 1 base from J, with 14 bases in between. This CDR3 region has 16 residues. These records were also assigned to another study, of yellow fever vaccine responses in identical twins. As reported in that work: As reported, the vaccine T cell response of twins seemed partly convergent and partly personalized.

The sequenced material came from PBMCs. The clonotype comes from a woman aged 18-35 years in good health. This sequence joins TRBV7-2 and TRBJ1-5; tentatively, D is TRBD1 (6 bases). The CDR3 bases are TGTGCCAGCAGCTCTATGGGGACATTGAGCAATCAGCCCCAGCATTTT. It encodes CASSSMGTLSNQPQHF. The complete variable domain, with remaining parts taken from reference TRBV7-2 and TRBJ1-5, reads GAGVSQSPSNKVTEKGKDVELRCDPISGHTALYWYRQSLGQGLEFLIYFQGNSAPDKSGLPSDRFSAERTGGSVSTLTIQRTQQEDSAVYLCASSSMGTLSNQPQHFGDGTRLSIL.